The clone carrying this T cell receptor beta chain was counted at least ten times. What it recognizes is unknown. The repertoire came from unfractionated whole blood and reflected all unsorted peripheral T cells. The data were obtained in a study of HIV-infected patients and healthy controls. Reverse transcription used 500 to 550 ng RNA and constant-region primers for alpha and beta. Separate chain-specific third strand synthesis with multiplexing indices produced the alpha and beta libraries. TCRdb analysed the 5' RACE reads with MiXCR anew, one entry per CDR3 protein. The sample has some 17,000 distinct CDR3 sequences, 9.4% seen once. Study results and limitations: HLA types of the donors remained undetermined.

The CDR3 runs to 14 residues. This rearrangement joins TRBV21-1 to TRBJ1-5; the table's D gene call, TRBD1, was not cross checked with the DNA. TRBV21-1 is a pseudogene locus. The specimen sequenced was blood. This TCR came from an adult in good health. DNA of the CDR3: TGTGCCAGCAGCTCCCGACAGAGGAATCAGCCCCAGCATTTT. Translated, it gives CASSSRQRNQPQHF.